The T cell receptor (beta chain) described here comes from a study of sequential checkpoint blockade in melanoma. Method: immunoSEQ multiplex PCR; TCRdb's copy keeps in-frame clones and lacks some. The sample shows some 20,000 clones, roughly 53% of them seen only once. Treatment given: randomized to nivolumab then ipilimumab (arm A) or the reverse (arm B). No patient had prior DNA-damaging chemotherapy. From thawed PBMCs, live CD3+CD8+ cells negative for CD19 and CD56 were sorted. The sample consisted of CD8+ T cells sorted from blood (inferred from file names), taken from a patient given nivolumab and ipilimumab in sequence. The receptor was isolated from a human donor with melanoma.

The CDR3 DNA sequence: TGCGCCAGCAGCTCCAGAGGGACTAGCGGGAGGGCCCAGTCCTACGAGCAGTACTTC. It specifies CASSSRGTSGRAQSYEQYF. The V call is TRBV5-1, the J call TRBJ2-7; 16 nucleotides agree with TRBD2. This CDR3 region has 19 residues. Germline lookup yields CDR1 SGHRS and CDR2 YFSETQ. V dropped 3 bases and J dropped 1; count of bases not matched to a gene: 10.